This TCR beta chain is drawn from a study of memory B cells and T cells in multiple sclerosis. Sequencing used immunoSEQ multiplex PCR; TCRdb keeps in-frame clones, though not all of them. The sample comprises tens of thousands of clones, around 88% of which are singletons, and less than 3% rests with the top ten. About this clone itself: Its antigen is unknown.

Overall study results and limits: Shared clonotype counts depended on differing compartment clone-set sizes and were normalized.

Separate sequencing covered autoproliferating (CFSE-dim) and non-proliferating (CFSE-high) T cells from stimulus-free culture. Fewer than 55 million CFSE-labeled PBMCs were cultured around seven days unstimulated, then replicate wells were pooled. This CDR3 region has 14 residues. V gave up 8 bases and J gave up 10 bases; unmatched junction bases: 14. CDR1 is MDHEN and CDR2 is SYDVKM in the germline V gene. The chain is built from TRBV28 and TRBJ1-5; 7 bases agree with TRBD1. The TCR was taken from a human donor with multiple sclerosis. The sequencing sample was made of PBMCs from blood kept in culture. The CDR3 is CASRGQALLGPQHF. CDR3 in DNA: TGTGCCAGCCGAGGACAGGCCTTGCTGGGCCCCCAGCATTTT.